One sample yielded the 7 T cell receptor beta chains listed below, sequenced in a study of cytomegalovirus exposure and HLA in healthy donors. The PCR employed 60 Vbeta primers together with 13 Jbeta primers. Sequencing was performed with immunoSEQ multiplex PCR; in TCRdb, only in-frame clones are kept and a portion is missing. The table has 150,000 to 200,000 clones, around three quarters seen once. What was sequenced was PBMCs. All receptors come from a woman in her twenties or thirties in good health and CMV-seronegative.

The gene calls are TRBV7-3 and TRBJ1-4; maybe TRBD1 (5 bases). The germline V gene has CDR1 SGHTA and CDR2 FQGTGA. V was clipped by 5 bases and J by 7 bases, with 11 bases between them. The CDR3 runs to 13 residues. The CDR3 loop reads CASSRDRGEKLFF. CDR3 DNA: TGTGCCAGCAGCCGAGACAGAGGTGAAAAACTGTTTTTT.

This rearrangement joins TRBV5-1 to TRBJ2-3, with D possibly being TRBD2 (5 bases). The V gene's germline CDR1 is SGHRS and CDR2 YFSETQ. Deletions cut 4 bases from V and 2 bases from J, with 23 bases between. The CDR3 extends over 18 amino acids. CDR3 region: CASSRGLIATRITDTQYF. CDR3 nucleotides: TGCGCCAGCAGCCGAGGTCTTATAGCGACACGAATCACAGATACGCAGTATTTT. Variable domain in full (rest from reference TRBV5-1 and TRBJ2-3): KAGVTQTPRYLIKTRGQQVTLSCSPISGHRSVSWYQQTPGQGLQFLFEYFSETQRNKGNFPGRFSGRQFSNSRSEMNVSTLELGDSALYLCASSRGLIATRITDTQYFGPGTRLTVL.

DNA for the CDR3: TGCGCCAGCAGCCAAGGGGGCCCGGAGACGCCCTACAATGAGCAGTTCTTC. Its translation is CASSQGGPETPYNEQFF. This chain uses TRBV4-1 with TRBJ2-1; D possibly corresponds to TRBD1 (5 bases). This CDR3 has 17 residues. V was cut by 1 base and J by 2 bases, with 15 bases left in between. The germline V gene encodes CDR1 MGHRA and CDR2 YSYEKL.

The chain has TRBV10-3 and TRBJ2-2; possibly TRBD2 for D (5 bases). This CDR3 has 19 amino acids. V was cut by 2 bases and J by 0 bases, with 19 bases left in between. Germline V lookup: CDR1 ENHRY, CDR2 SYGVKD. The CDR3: CAISEVESRRPANTGELFF. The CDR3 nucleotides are TGTGCCATCAGTGAGGTAGAAAGTCGGAGGCCCGCGAACACCGGGGAGCTGTTTTTT.

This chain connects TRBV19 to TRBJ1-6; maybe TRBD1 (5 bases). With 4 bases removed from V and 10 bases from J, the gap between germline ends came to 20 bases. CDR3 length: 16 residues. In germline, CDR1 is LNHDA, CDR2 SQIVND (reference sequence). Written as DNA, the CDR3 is TGTGCCAGTAGTACCACACCGGCCCGGCGGGGCTCACCCCTCCACTTT. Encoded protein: CASSTTPARRGSPLHF.

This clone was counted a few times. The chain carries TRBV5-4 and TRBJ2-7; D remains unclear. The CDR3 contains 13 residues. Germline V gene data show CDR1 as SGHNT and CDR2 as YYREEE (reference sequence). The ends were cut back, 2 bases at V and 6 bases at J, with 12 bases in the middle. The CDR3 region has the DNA TGTGCCAGCAGCTTCCCTGAGCCCTCCGAGCAGTACTTC. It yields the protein CASSFPEPSEQYF.

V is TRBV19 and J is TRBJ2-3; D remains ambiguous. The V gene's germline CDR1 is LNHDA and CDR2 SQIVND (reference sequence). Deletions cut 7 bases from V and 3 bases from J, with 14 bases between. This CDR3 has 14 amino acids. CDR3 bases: TGTGCCAGTATGTCCGGGTTTGGTACAGATACGCAGTATTTT. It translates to CASMSGFGTDTQYF.